This T cell receptor (beta chain) emerged from a study of cytomegalovirus exposure and HLA in healthy donors. Study-wide results and caveats: Diagnosis of cytomegalovirus status made by the classifier reportedly showed high specificity and sensitivity.

The donors were part of the validation cohort, which consisted of under 150 subjects and was separate from the first cohort of roughly 620 subjects. Notes on this clone: Its antigen is still unknown.

Germline V gives CDR1 SGHDT, CDR2 YYEEEE. The CDR3 consists of 11 residues. V lost 0 bases and J lost 6, with 2 bases in between. TCRdb keeps only in-frame clones here, not all; method: immunoSEQ multiplex PCR. The table has around 140,000 clones, about 94% seen once; the top ten hold approximately 1.8%. The rearrangement joins TRBV5-6 to TRBJ2-3; D unresolved. The specimen was PBMCs. The source of this sequence is a man aged 18 to 29 in good health and CMV-seropositive. CDR3 sequence reads: CASSLADTQYF. The CDR3 DNA reads as TGTGCCAGCAGCTTGGCTGATACGCAGTATTTT.